Below are 5 T cell receptor beta chains sequenced from a single sample in a study of T-cell memory formation after mild COVID-19 (TCRdb year 2021). Receptor libraries were prepared by 5' RACE. Sequenced on an Illumina NovaSeq 6000. Using fastp trimming at Q25 and MiXCR clonotype assembly, TCRdb reanalyzed the public sequencing data and kept in-frame beta chains. Identical CDR3 protein sequences are pooled into one entry, listed with their most common genes and DNA. This sample is represented by 250,000 to 350,000 distinct CDR3 sequences; less than 20% of them were singletons. The ten largest clones represent 22% of the sample. The material sequenced was PBMCs or a T cell subset sorted from them (not recorded which). These receptors were obtained from a man between 18 and 35 years old who had mild COVID-19 (a few samples of this study predate the infection). The sample titles of this study are shuffled in the database, so cell type and time point are left out; the donor was told from shared clones.

V gene TRBV10-2 combines with J gene TRBJ2-2; D ambiguous. The CDR3 consists of 12 residues. The V and J ends lost 3 bases and 8 bases respectively, with 7 bases between them. In germline, CDR1 is WSHSY, CDR2 SAAADI. CDR3 protein: CASSERTGELFF. CDR3 nucleotide sequence: TGCGCCAGCAGTGAACGAACAGGGGAGCTGTTTTTT.

The chain employs TRBV9 and TRBJ2-6; no reliable D call. CDR1 SGDLS and CDR2 YYNGEE come from the germline V gene. The CDR3 sequence is 13 residues long. The V end was cut by 4 bases, the J end by 4 bases, with 6 bases between. The CDR3: CASSRLGANVLTF. For the CDR3, the DNA is TGTGCCAGCAGCCGGCTAGGGGCCAACGTCCTGACTTTC.

This clonotype was recorded a few times. The J gene is TRBJ1-2, the V gene TRBV3-1; D is unclear. The CDR3 spans 15 residues. V was trimmed by 1 base and J by 4 bases, leaving 13 bases between them. CDR1 and CDR2 from the germline V gene are LGHDT and YNNKEL (reference sequence). The DNA of the CDR3 is TGTGCCAGCAGCCAAGGGCCTCAAGCGGGCTATGGCTACACCTTC. Protein product: CASSQGPQAGYGYTF. Looking up the rest from reference TRBV3-1 and TRBJ1-2 gives the full variable domain: DTAVSQTPKYLVTQMGNDKSIKCEQNLGHDTMYWYKQDSKKFLKIMFSYNNKELIINETVPNRFSPKSPDKAHLNLHINSLELGDSAVYFCASSQGPQAGYGYTFGSGTRLTVV.

This clonotype was seen only a few times. The V gene is TRBV7-8, the J gene TRBJ2-7, with TRBD1 identical over 7 bases. The V gene's germline CDR1 is SGHVS and CDR2 FQNEAQ. CDR3 length: 15 residues. V lost 2 bases, J lost 2 bases, and 6 bases stayed unmatched. CDR3 nucleotides: TGTGCCAGCAGCTTACAGGGGGAGTTGGCCTACGAGCAGTACTTC. Its translation: CASSLQGELAYEQYF.

This clonotype was recorded a few times. The rearrangement links TRBV20-1 to TRBJ1-1; 9 positions match TRBD1. This CDR3 is built from 14 residues. The V segment lost 3 bases and the J segment 4 bases; nucleotides outside the gene matches: 6. Germline V gene lookup returns CDR1 DFQATT and CDR2 SNEGSKA (reference sequence). The CDR3 nucleotides read TGCAGTGCTAGGACCGGGACAGGGAGCACTGAAGCTTTCTTT. It is translated as CSARTGTGSTEAFF.